The 11 T cell receptor beta chains below come from one sample, sequenced in a study of cytomegalovirus exposure and HLA in healthy donors. PCR involved 60 Vbeta and 13 Jbeta primers. Produced via immunoSEQ multiplex PCR; TCRdb's table is partial and in-frame only. The profile shows more than 95,000 clones, 65% to 80% of them singletons. The specimen sequenced was PBMCs. The receptors shown here come from a male donor in good health and CMV-seronegative.

This chain links TRBV11-2 with TRBJ2-7; 7 bases are shared with TRBD1. V shed 3 bases and J 6 bases; nucleotides not matched to a gene: 8. CDR1 is SGHAT and CDR2 is FQNNGV in the germline V gene. The CDR3 is 14 amino acids. The DNA for the CDR3 is TGTGCCAGCAGCTTGGCCGGGACAGCGAGCGAGCAGTACTTC. This sequence encodes CASSLAGTASEQYF.

The chain combines TRBV7-9 with TRBJ2-5; TRBD2 aligns across 9 bases. The J call is in doubt because the DNA end fits TRBJ2-7 better. The CDR3 spans 16 residues. The germline CDR1 and CDR2 sequences are SEHNR and FQNEAQ (reference sequence). CDR3 sequence reads: CASSRPGVAGVYEQYF. CDR3 nucleotide sequence: TGTGCCAGCAGCCGACCGGGGGTAGCGGGAGTATACGAGCAGTACTTC.

The V gene is TRBV5-1, the J gene TRBJ2-1; 8 positions match TRBD1. V was clipped by 4 bases and J by 1 base; unmatched bases: 4. CDR1 is SGHRS and CDR2 is YFSETQ in the germline V gene. This CDR3 is built from 15 residues. CDR3: CASSPGDRSYNEQFF. The CDR3 bases are TGCGCCAGCAGCCCCGGGGACAGGTCCTACAATGAGCAGTTCTTC.

This clone has a handful of counts. The chain has TRBV13 and TRBJ2-7, with TRBD2 matching over 9 bases. This CDR3 spans 14 amino acids. The ends lost 2 bases at V and 2 bases at J; junction bases unmatched: 1. The germline gives CDR1 PRHDT, CDR2 FYEKMQ (reference sequence). Here the CDR3 DNA reads TGTGCCAGCAGCTTACCTAGCGGGGCCTACGAGCAGTACTTC. Translating gives CASSLPSGAYEQYF.

The table lists this clone with a count of one. V gene TRBV7-3 combines with J gene TRBJ2-2, with a weak D call TRBD2 (7 bases). The CDR3 runs 13 residues. Germline V gives CDR1 SGHTA, CDR2 FQGTGA. Trimming cost V 8 bases and J 5 bases, with 12 bases left between them. CDR3 sequence reads: CASREGGTGELFF. As DNA, the CDR3 is TGTGCCAGCCGAGAGGGGGGGACCGGGGAGCTGTTTTTT.

The genes are TRBV19 and TRBJ1-1; 8 bases map to TRBD1. CDR3 size: 16 residues. With 6 bases clipped from V and 7 bases from J, the junction kept 16 bases outside the gene matches. Germline V gene data show CDR1 as LNHDA and CDR2 as SQIVND (reference sequence). CDR3 sequence reads: CASSLPPGQGLGEAFF. In DNA, the CDR3 is TGTGCCAGTAGCCTTCCCCCTGGACAGGGTTTAGGTGAAGCTTTCTTT.

V gene TRBV30 combines with J gene TRBJ1-3; a weak D match, TRBD1 (6 bases). CDR1 and CDR2 (germline): GTSNPN, SVGIG (reference sequence). This CDR3 is 14 amino acids long. The V end lost 4 bases, the J end lost 5 bases, and 15 bases lay between the germline ends. The CDR3 DNA reads TGTGCCTGGATGACGGGACAACCTCGAAACACCATATATTTT. Amino acid sequence: CAWMTGQPRNTIYF.

The rearrangement uses TRBV9 and TRBJ2-1; the match to TRBD2 covers 9 bases. The CDR3 length is 15 residues. The germline CDR1 and CDR2 sequences are SGDLS and YYNGEE. The ends lost 4 bases at V and 3 bases at J; junction bases unmatched: 5. This chain's CDR3 is CASSLASGDYNEQFF. CDR3 in DNA: TGTGCCAGCAGCCTAGCTAGCGGGGACTACAATGAGCAGTTCTTC.

This clone was found a few times. The chain's CDR3 is CASSLVLGERDEQFF. The CDR3 nucleotides are TGTGCCAGCAGCTTAGTACTGGGCGAGAGGGATGAGCAGTTCTTC. The chain joins TRBV11-2 to TRBJ2-1; a possible D gene is TRBD2 (5 bases). Germline CDR1 reads SGHAT; CDR2 reads FQNNGV. V was cut by 1 base and J by 8 bases, with 15 bases left in between. The CDR3 has 15 residues. The complete variable domain, with remaining parts taken from reference TRBV11-2 and TRBJ2-1, reads EAGVAQSPRYKIIEKRQSVAFWCNPISGHATLYWYQQILGQGPKLLIQFQNNGVVDDSQLPKDRFSAERLKGVDSTLKIQPAKLEDSAVYLCASSLVLGERDEQFFGPGTRLTVL.

The chain employs TRBV19 and TRBJ1-1; no reliable D call. The ends were cut back, 7 bases at V and 1 base at J, with 10 bases in the middle. This CDR3 region has 13 residues. The germline V gene has CDR1 LNHDA and CDR2 SQIVND (reference sequence). DNA for the CDR3: TGTGCCAGTACCCACACATCGAACACTGAAGCTTTCTTT. Protein product: CASTHTSNTEAFF.

This clone has just a few counts. This CDR3 is also generated by other DNA sequences in the sample. This chain links TRBV5-1 with TRBJ2-1, with D maybe TRBD2 (6 bases). CDR1 is SGHRS, CDR2 YFSETQ, per germline. Trimming took off 2 bases at V and 5 bases at J, with 8 bases between the two ends. The CDR3 totals 13 residues. CDR3 in DNA: TGCGCCAGCAGCTTATGGGGGGACAATGAGCAGTTCTTC. This encodes CASSLWGDNEQFF.